Shown below are 28 T cell receptor beta chains from a single sample sequenced in a study of shared clonotypes between healthy human individuals. The method was immunoSEQ multiplex PCR; TCRdb's version includes in-frame clones alone and lacks a portion of them. The table lists approximately 240,000 clones, approximately 65% of them singletons. The sample taken for sequencing was memory CD4+ T cells sorted from blood. As to subset: CD45RA-negative fraction. These receptors were obtained from a man aged 25-45 years in good health.

The rearrangement uses TRBV14 and TRBJ1-3; D uncertain. Germline V gene sequence: CDR1 SGHDN, CDR2 FVKESK. V lost 1 base to trimming and J lost 8 bases, with 18 bases between them. The CDR3 is made up of 16 amino acids. The CDR3 loop is CASSQVRIVDRYTIYF. CDR3 nucleotide sequence: TGTGCCAGCAGCCAAGTCAGGATAGTTGATCGGTACACCATATATTTT.

This clone has a handful of counts. The chain recombines TRBV5-4 with TRBJ1-2; 7 bases line up with TRBD1. J gave up 4 bases and V 2 bases, and 5 bases lay outside the gene matches. CDR1 and CDR2 (germline): SGHNT, YYREEE (reference sequence). CDR3 size: 14 residues. The CDR3 region is CASSFAGTAYGYTF. The CDR3 DNA reads TGTGCCAGCAGCTTTGCTGGGACAGCCTATGGCTACACCTTC.

This clone was seen at least ten times. V and J are TRBV6-6 and TRBJ2-7, with a possible D match to TRBD2 (6 bases). This CDR3 region has 15 residues. Per the germline V gene, CDR1 is MNHNY and CDR2 is SVGAGI (reference sequence). V was shortened by 7 bases and J by 3 bases, with 19 bases between the two germline ends. CDR3 nucleotide sequence: TGTGCCAGCATCTACAGTCCGGGACTCGTCTACGAGCAGTACTTC. This codes for CASIYSPGLVYEQYF.

DNA for the CDR3: TGTGCCAGCAGCGGAGGGGCCGGCTACACCTTC. Translated, it gives CASSGGAGYTF. This chain connects TRBV6-4 to TRBJ1-2; D might be TRBD1 (5 bases). V lost 6 bases, J lost 8 bases, and 10 bases lay in between. Germline CDR1 and CDR2: MRHNA and SNTAGT. This CDR3 spans 11 amino acids.

This chain uses TRBV27 with TRBJ1-5; the D is unclear. V was clipped by 6 bases and J by 3 bases, with 18 bases between them. The CDR3 is 16 residues long. Germline V gene sequence: CDR1 MNHEY, CDR2 SMNVEV (reference sequence). The CDR3 nucleotides are TGTGCCAGCAGGCCGCTGAAGGACGGGAACAATCAGCCCCAGCATTTT. As protein: CASRPLKDGNNQPQHF.

The rearrangement uses TRBV19 and TRBJ2-1; 12 nucleotides agree with TRBD2. Germline-derived CDR1 and CDR2 are LNHDA and SQIVND (reference sequence). Trimming cost V 7 bases and J 7 bases; bases outside gene matches: 2. This CDR3 comprises 13 residues. This CDR3 is CASIGLAGNEQFF. Here the CDR3 DNA reads TGTGCCAGTATCGGACTAGCGGGGAATGAGCAGTTCTTC.

CDR3 amino acids: CASSDLGPTSYNEQFF. The CDR3 DNA follows: TGTGCCAGCAGTGATTTGGGACCTACCTCCTACAATGAGCAGTTCTTC. The V and J genes are TRBV2 and TRBJ2-1; the D call may be TRBD1 or TRBD2 (5 bases each). The CDR3 covers 16 residues. The V end was cut by 3 bases, the J end by 0 bases, with 12 bases between. In germline, CDR1 is SNHLY, CDR2 FYNNEI.

At least ten counts were recorded for this clone. The V call is TRBV6-1, the J call TRBJ2-2, with TRBD1 identical over 8 bases. Looked up from germline, CDR1 is MNHNS and CDR2 is SASEGT. V gave up 4 bases and J gave up 6 bases; unmatched junction bases: 7. CDR3 size: 15 residues. Here the CDR3 DNA reads TGTGCCAGCAGTGCATCAGGGGGCGCGTCCGGGGAGCTGTTTTTT. Its translation is CASSASGGASGELFF.

The chain combines TRBV5-1 with TRBJ2-5; 7 bases fit TRBD2. This CDR3 spans 15 amino acids. The V gene end was trimmed by 5 bases and the J gene end by 2 bases; junction bases not matched to a gene: 9. The germline CDR1 and CDR2 sequences are SGHRS and YFSETQ. The CDR3 loop reads CASRPLTGGQETQYF. DNA for the CDR3: TGCGCCAGCAGACCTCTTACGGGGGGACAAGAGACCCAGTACTTC. Variable domain in full (rest from reference TRBV5-1 and TRBJ2-5): KAGVTQTPRYLIKTRGQQVTLSCSPISGHRSVSWYQQTPGQGLQFLFEYFSETQRNKGNFPGRFSGRQFSNSRSEMNVSTLELGDSALYLCASRPLTGGQETQYFGPGTRLLVL.

The genes are TRBV2 and TRBJ2-7; 9 bases align to TRBD1. Germline trimming cut 10 bases from V and 1 base from J; bases unmatched to any gene: 14. From germline, CDR1 is SNHLY and CDR2 FYNNEI. This CDR3 has 16 amino acids. The CDR3 nucleotides read TGTGCCACGGACAGGGGTCCGGGCCAGAGGTCCTACGAGCAGTACTTC. As protein: CATDRGPGQRSYEQYF. Full variable domain (rest looked up from reference TRBV2 and TRBJ2-7): EPEVTQTPSHQVTQMGQEVILRCVPISNHLYFYWYRQILGQKVEFLVSFYNNEISEKSEIFDDQFSVERPDGSNFTLKIRSTKLEDSAMYFCATDRGPGQRSYEQYFGPGTRLTVT.

Many counts were recorded for this clone. This chain joins TRBV7-6 and TRBJ2-5; no definite D call. The CDR3 extends over 16 amino acids. Trimming stripped 4 bases from V and 3 bases from J, with 18 bases between. Germline assignment: CDR1 SGHVS and CDR2 FNYEAQ. The CDR3 loop is CASSYITALIKETQYF. In DNA form, the CDR3 reads TGTGCCAGCAGCTACATTACAGCCCTGATCAAAGAGACCCAGTACTTC.

The chain has TRBV10-1 and TRBJ1-5; D remains ambiguous. Per germline, CDR1 WNHNN and CDR2 SYGVQD (reference sequence). Trimming pared 3 bases from V and 4 bases from J, leaving 4 bases between. The length of the CDR3 is 12 residues. CDR3 sequence reads: CASSDGNQPQHF. The CDR3 bases are TGCGCCAGCAGTGACGGGAATCAGCCCCAGCATTTT.

This clone appeared a few times. The rearrangement links TRBV5-1 to TRBJ1-2; tentatively, D is TRBD1 (5 bases). The length of the CDR3 is 13 residues. The V gene's germline CDR1 is SGHRS and CDR2 YFSETQ. The V end was cut by 4 bases, the J end by 3 bases, with 10 bases between. CDR3: CASSRDGDYGYTF. The CDR3 nucleotides are TGCGCCAGCAGCAGGGACGGGGACTATGGCTACACCTTC.

The rearrangement uses TRBV4-2 and TRBJ2-1, with D uncertain. V was pared by 0 bases and J by 6 bases, with 18 bases between. CDR3 length: 17 amino acids. Germline lookup yields CDR1 LGHNA and CDR2 YNFKEQ. The CDR3 bases are TGTGCCAGCAGCCAAGATGGGCTGGCCGCCCGATTCAATGAGCAGTTCTTC. Residues: CASSQDGLAARFNEQFF.

This clone was observed once. This chain connects TRBV28 to TRBJ2-7, with D possibly matching TRBD1 (6 bases). The CDR3 extends over 12 amino acids. The V gene lost 7 bases and the J gene lost 3 bases, with 10 bases spanning the gap. CDR1 MDHEN and CDR2 SYDVKM come from the germline V gene. The CDR3 reads CASNRVDYEQYF. The DNA of the CDR3 is TGTGCCAGCAACAGGGTCGACTACGAGCAGTACTTC.

This CDR3 reads CSGGLAGGLDEQFF. The CDR3 coding sequence is TGCAGCGGGGGACTAGCGGGAGGTTTAGATGAGCAGTTCTTC. The chain joins TRBV29-1 to TRBJ2-1; 15 bases map to TRBD2. This CDR3 is 14 amino acids long. Germline CDR1 and CDR2: SQVTM and ANQGSEA. J gave up 8 bases and V 7 bases, and 6 bases lay outside the gene matches.

The chain carries TRBV18 and TRBJ1-3; 7 bases are shared with TRBD1. Per germline, CDR1 KGHSH and CDR2 LQKENI. The CDR3 has 15 residues. J lost 7 bases, V lost 3 bases, and 9 bases had no gene match. The CDR3 sequence: CASSPLPDRSNTIYF. CDR3 in DNA: TGTGCCAGCTCACCTCTGCCGGACAGGTCGAACACCATATATTTT.

CDR3 in amino acids: CASSSRGGETQYF. CDR3 DNA sequence: TGTGCCAGCAGCTCCCGGGGGGGAGAGACCCAGTACTTC. The gene calls are TRBV5-4 and TRBJ2-5; the match to TRBD2 covers 8 bases. V shed 3 bases, J shed 4 bases, and the junction held 2 bases outside the gene matches. CDR3 length: 13 residues. The germline V gene has CDR1 SGHNT and CDR2 YYREEE (reference sequence).

This clone was observed a few times. V gene TRBV10-3 combines with J gene TRBJ2-5; 11 bases are a match to TRBD1. Germline V gives CDR1 ENHRY, CDR2 SYGVKD. This CDR3 region has 14 residues. V dropped 4 bases and J dropped 2; count of bases not matched to a gene: 0. CDR3 amino acids: CAISGDRGQETQYF. CDR3 coding DNA: TGTGCCATCAGTGGGGACAGGGGGCAAGAGACCCAGTACTTC.

The genes are TRBV5-6 and TRBJ2-3; D unresolved. Germline V gene data show CDR1 as SGHDT and CDR2 as YYEEEE. The CDR3 is made up of 12 amino acids. V shed 7 bases and J shed 6 bases, with 12 bases lying between them. The CDR3 DNA sequence: TGTGCCAGCTCCCTTAGTTATGATACGCAGTATTTT. It codes for CASSLSYDTQYF. Supplemented by reference TRBV5-6 and TRBJ2-3, the full variable domain reads DAGVTQSPTHLIKTRGQQVTLRCSPKSGHDTVSWYQQALGQGPQFIFQYYEEEERQRGNFPDRFSGHQFPNYSSELNVNALLLGDSALYLCASSLSYDTQYFGPGTRLTVL.

V and J are TRBV9 and TRBJ1-2, with TRBD1 identical over 8 bases. With V trimmed by 5 bases and J by 8 bases, 17 bases remained unmatched. Germline V gives CDR1 SGDLS, CDR2 YYNGEE. The length of the CDR3 is 16 residues. CDR3 nucleotide sequence: TGTGCCAGCAGTTGGGGACAGGAACTCTATTCGGGAGGCTACACCTTC. It encodes CASSWGQELYSGGYTF.

On this clone: One end of the junction is discordant with germline, which a read error may explain. V gene TRBV19 combines with J gene TRBJ2-6, with 9 bases identical to TRBD1. From germline, CDR1 is LNHDA and CDR2 SQIVND (reference sequence). CDR3 length: 14 residues. The CDR3 DNA reads as TGTGCCAGCAGTACAGGGGGCGGGTCCAACGTCCTGACTTTC. Its protein is CASSTGGGSNVLTF. Drawing the rest from reference TRBV19 and TRBJ2-6, the complete variable domain is DGGITQSPKYLFRKEGQNVTLSCEQNLNHDAMYWYRQDPGQGLRLIYYSQIVNDFQKGDIAEGYSVSREKKESFPLTVTSAQKNPTAFYLCASSTGGGSNVLTFGAGSRLTVL.

The chain combines TRBV7-2 with TRBJ1-2, with D perhaps matching TRBD1 (6 bases). Per the germline V gene, CDR1 is SGHTA and CDR2 is FQGNSA. There are 17 residues in the CDR3. The V gene lost 1 base and the J gene lost 8 bases, with 23 bases spanning the gap. CDR3 DNA sequence: TGTGCCAGCAGCTTAGTGGGGGGCAGGGCCACCCTTCCGGGCTACACCTTC. It yields the protein CASSLVGGRATLPGYTF.

This chain connects TRBV2 to TRBJ2-3, with a tentative D call TRBD2 (6 bases). The CDR3 has 15 amino acids. The germline V gene has CDR1 SNHLY and CDR2 FYNNEI. Trimming pared 3 bases from V and 0 bases from J, leaving 10 bases between. The CDR3 here is CASSDEGRSTDTQYF. The CDR3, as DNA: TGTGCCAGCAGTGATGAGGGGAGGAGCACAGATACGCAGTATTTT.

This clone was recorded a few times. The V call is TRBV4-2, the J call TRBJ2-1, with 11 positions matching TRBD2. Germline V lookup: CDR1 LGHNA, CDR2 YNFKEQ. This CDR3 is built from 17 residues. V lost 1 base to trimming and J lost 5 bases; unmatched junction nucleotides: 7. The CDR3 is CASSQAVGTSGNNEQFF. CDR3 in DNA: TGTGCCAGCAGCCAAGCCGTCGGGACTAGCGGCAACAATGAGCAGTTCTTC.

The gene calls are TRBV12-5 and TRBJ1-1; D remains unclear. The V and J ends lost 1 base and 4 bases respectively, with 7 bases between them. The CDR3 sequence is 13 residues long. The germline gives CDR1 LGHNT, CDR2 FRNRAP. The CDR3 loop is CASGLEGGTEAFF. The CDR3 DNA reads TGTGCTAGTGGTTTGGAAGGTGGCACTGAAGCTTTCTTT. The whole variable domain, filled in from reference TRBV12-5 and TRBJ1-1, reads DARVTQTPRHKVTEMGQEVTMRCQPILGHNTVFWYRQTMMQGLELLAYFRNRAPLDDSGMPKDRFSAEMPDATLATLKIQPSEPRDSAVYFCASGLEGGTEAFFGQGTRLTVV.

The gene calls are TRBV5-4 and TRBJ2-1, with 7 bases matching TRBD2. Trimming removed 0 bases from V and 7 bases from J; junction bases left unmatched: 4. The CDR3 has 14 residues. The germline V gene has CDR1 SGHNT and CDR2 YYREEE (reference sequence). The CDR3 DNA follows: TGTGCCAGCAGCTTGGTCGGGGGGTCTAATGAGCAGTTCTTC. Translating gives CASSLVGGSNEQFF.

The gene calls are TRBV19 and TRBJ2-1, with 8 bases that match TRBD2. The CDR3 is 14 amino acids. Germline values: CDR1 LNHDA, CDR2 SQIVND (reference sequence). Unmatched junction bases numbered 4, after V lost 6 bases and J lost 3 bases. Here the CDR3 reads CASRSGSIYNEQFF. As DNA, the CDR3 is TGTGCCAGTAGGAGCGGGAGTATCTACAATGAGCAGTTCTTC. Complete variable domain (other parts from reference TRBV19 and TRBJ2-1): DGGITQSPKYLFRKEGQNVTLSCEQNLNHDAMYWYRQDPGQGLRLIYYSQIVNDFQKGDIAEGYSVSREKKESFPLTVTSAQKNPTAFYLCASRSGSIYNEQFFGPGTRLTVL.